The entry below describes one T cell receptor (beta chain). The target antigen is unknown. With 1 base clipped from V and 1 base from J, the junction kept 6 bases outside the gene matches. This CDR3 comprises 16 residues. CDR1 is LNHNV and CDR2 is YYDKDF in the germline V gene (reference sequence). The protocol was immunoSEQ multiplex PCR, while the TCRdb copy is restricted to in-frame clones and leaves out a portion. The sample lists around 49,000 clones; around 72% were seen once. The sample originates from a study of vaccination effects on CD4 cells after COVID-19. Overall study: Two doses of either BNT162b2 or mRNA-1273 were given to each participant.

Sequencing was preceded by expansion of antigen-specific CD4+ T cells with viral peptide pools in the ViraFEST assay. When roughly eleven days of culture had elapsed, CD4+ T cells were isolated. According to PCR results, the person was infected with SARS-CoV-2 between March and December 2020. The genes are TRBV15 and TRBJ2-5; 7 nucleotides line up with TRBD2. The TCR sequence derives from a human donor who had a prior SARS-CoV-2 infection. The specimen was CD4+ T cells from PBMCs cultured with a peptide pool, collected before COVID-19 vaccination. The CDR3 sequence is CATSRAWGGPQETQYF. In DNA form, the CDR3 reads TGTGCCACCAGCAGAGCTTGGGGAGGGCCCCAAGAGACCCAGTACTTC.